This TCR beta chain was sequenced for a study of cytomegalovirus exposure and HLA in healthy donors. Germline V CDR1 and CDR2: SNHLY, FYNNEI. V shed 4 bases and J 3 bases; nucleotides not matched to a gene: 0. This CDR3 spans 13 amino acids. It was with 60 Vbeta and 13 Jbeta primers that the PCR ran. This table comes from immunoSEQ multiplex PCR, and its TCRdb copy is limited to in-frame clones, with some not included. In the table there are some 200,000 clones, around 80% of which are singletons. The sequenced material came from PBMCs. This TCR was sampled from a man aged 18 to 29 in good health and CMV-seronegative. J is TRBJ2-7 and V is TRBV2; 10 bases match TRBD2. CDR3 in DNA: TGTGCCAGCAGTGCTAGCGGGAGCTACGAGCAGTACTTC. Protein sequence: CASSASGSYEQYF. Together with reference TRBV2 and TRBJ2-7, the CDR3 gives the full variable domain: EPEVTQTPSHQVTQMGQEVILRCVPISNHLYFYWYRQILGQKVEFLVSFYNNEISEKSEIFDDQFSVERPDGSNFTLKIRSTKLEDSAMYFCASSASGSYEQYFGPGTRLTVT.